The 13 T cell receptor beta chains presented below share a single source sample, sequenced in a study of beta chain features in type 1 diabetes. Whole-study results and caveats: In all four CD4+ subsets, TCRB CDR3 length was significantly, moderately reduced in type 1 diabetes.

These receptors' antigens are unknown. Expressed TCRB transcripts got sequenced, as all isolated RNA was reverse transcribed. Some clones are missing from TCRdb's copy, which holds only in-frame ones; the method was immunoSEQ multiplex PCR. The sample has about 280,000 clones, approximately 15% seen once. Sequenced input: naive CD4+ T cells from blood. These receptors originate from a man aged 18 to 29 with type 1 diabetes.

This clone was seen a few times. The rearrangement uses TRBV28 and TRBJ2-1, with TRBD2 matching 10 bases. After removal of 7 bases from V and 5 bases from J, the junction contained 5 bases not matched to a gene. Germline V gene lookup returns CDR1 MDHEN and CDR2 SYDVKM. This CDR3 contains 14 residues. DNA of the CDR3: TGTGCCAGCAAAGCGGGGGGGCGAAACAATGAGCAGTTCTTC. Translating it yields CASKAGGRNNEQFF.

This clone was counted a few times. The DNA of the CDR3 is TGTGCCAGCAGTTACACGCGGGGGGGCACAGATACGCAGTATTTT. Its translation: CASSYTRGGTDTQYF. V is TRBV6-5 and J is TRBJ2-3; 8 nucleotides line up with TRBD2. This CDR3 has 15 amino acids. Trimming cost V 2 bases and J 1 base; bases outside gene matches: 2. Germline V gene data show CDR1 as MNHEY and CDR2 as SVGAGI.

Only a few counts were recorded for this clone. The rearrangement joins TRBV5-1 to TRBJ1-4, with D uncertain. This CDR3 is 13 amino acids long. Trimming cost V 4 bases and J 4 bases, with 8 bases left between them. Per germline, CDR1 SGHRS and CDR2 YFSETQ. The CDR3 region is CASSDRVNEKLFF. The CDR3 DNA reads TGCGCCAGCAGCGACCGGGTTAATGAAAAACTGTTTTTT.

A few counts support this clone. This rearrangement joins TRBV5-1 to TRBJ2-3; 8 nucleotides agree with TRBD1. From germline, CDR1 is SGHRS and CDR2 YFSETQ. The V and J ends lost 7 bases and 0 bases, in that order; junction bases with no gene match: 7. This CDR3 has 15 residues. This CDR3 reads CASSTRTGSTDTQYF. The CDR3 DNA reads TGCGCCAGCTCGACTAGGACAGGGAGCACAGATACGCAGTATTTT.

V gene TRBV2 combines with J gene TRBJ2-2; a weak D match, TRBD2 (6 bases). CDR1 is SNHLY, CDR2 FYNNEI, per germline. V was clipped by 1 base and J by 0 bases, with 6 bases between them. The CDR3 loop spans 15 amino acids. This CDR3 is CASSEGRANTGELFF. The CDR3 coding sequence is TGTGCCAGCAGTGAAGGGAGGGCGAACACCGGGGAGCTGTTTTTT.

This clone was found a few times. The genes are TRBV29-1 and TRBJ2-6; TRBD2 is a possible D gene (5 bases). Trimming removed 4 bases at V and 0 bases at J, with 10 bases between. The CDR3 spans 15 residues. CDR1 is SQVTM and CDR2 is ANQGSEA in the germline V gene. DNA of the CDR3: TGCAGCGTTGTAGCGTTGATCTCTGGGGCCAACGTCCTGACTTTC. This translates into CSVVALISGANVLTF.

This chain joins TRBV6-5 and TRBJ1-2; a weak D match, TRBD1 (6 bases). This CDR3 region has 13 residues. The V end lost 5 bases, the J end lost 6 bases, and 13 bases lay between the germline ends. The germline V gene has CDR1 MNHEY and CDR2 SVGAGI. CDR3 residues: CASSVQGRDGYTF. The DNA of the CDR3 is TGTGCCAGCAGTGTACAGGGTAGAGATGGCTACACCTTC.

This clone was observed a handful of times. The rearrangement joins TRBV21-1 to TRBJ2-7; TRBD2 was called by the table and not checked on the DNA. TRBV21-1 is assigned pseudogene status. This CDR3 contains 13 residues. The CDR3 sequence is CASSSRGGYEQYF. DNA of the CDR3: TGTGCCAGCAGCTCCCGGGGAGGGTACGAGCAGTACTTC.

The chain couples TRBV19 to TRBJ2-1; D is uncertain. The ends were cut back, 3 bases at V and 10 bases at J, with 7 bases in the middle. This CDR3 contains 11 residues. Germline CDR1 LNHDA, CDR2 SQIVND (reference sequence). CDR3 nucleotide sequence: TGTGCCAGTAGTATGTACACCGAGCAGTTCTTC. Residues: CASSMYTEQFF. Using reference TRBV19 and TRBJ2-1 for the parts outside the CDR3, the full variable domain is DGGITQSPKYLFRKEGQNVTLSCEQNLNHDAMYWYRQDPGQGLRLIYYSQIVNDFQKGDIAEGYSVSREKKESFPLTVTSAQKNPTAFYLCASSMYTEQFFGPGTRLTVL.

V usage is TRBV9 and J usage is TRBJ2-5; D not certain. This CDR3 spans 14 amino acids. Germline-derived CDR1 and CDR2 are SGDLS and YYNGEE. The V and J ends lost 3 bases and 0 bases respectively, with 9 bases between them. In DNA, the CDR3 is TGTGCCAGCAGCGCGAACTACCACCAAGAGACCCAGTACTTC. Protein sequence: CASSANYHQETQYF.

This rearrangement joins TRBV9 to TRBJ1-2; no reliable D call. Looked up from germline, CDR1 is SGDLS and CDR2 is YYNGEE. CDR3 length equals 12 residues. V was shortened by 1 base and J by 4 bases, with 5 bases between the two germline ends. DNA for the CDR3: TGTGCCAGCAGCGTACAGGCCTATGGCTACACCTTC. Protein: CASSVQAYGYTF.

This chain connects TRBV5-4 to TRBJ2-5; 7 bases line up with TRBD1. Germline CDR1 SGHNT, CDR2 YYREEE (reference sequence). The CDR3 is 13 amino acids. V shed 2 bases and J 4 bases; nucleotides not matched to a gene: 2. The CDR3 loop is CASSFTGVETQYF. The DNA for the CDR3 is TGTGCCAGCAGCTTTACAGGGGTAGAGACCCAGTACTTC.

V is TRBV5-4 and J is TRBJ2-7, with 7 bases matching TRBD1. CDR3 length: 13 amino acids. The V gene end was trimmed by 5 bases and the J gene end by 7 bases; junction bases not matched to a gene: 9. Germline lookup yields CDR1 SGHNT and CDR2 YYREEE (reference sequence). CDR3 amino acids: CASSQKTGPEQYF. The CDR3 DNA follows: TGTGCCAGCAGTCAAAAGACAGGGCCTGAGCAGTACTTC.